This TCR beta chain comes out of a study of blood T cell repertoires in COVID-19. In the source study's methods: By means of reference gene primer amplification, nucleated cell counts were estimated. TCRdb's copy holds only in-frame clones and misses some; the assay was immunoSEQ multiplex PCR. The DNA was the basis for D and trimming; V, J and clone size are from that table. The data show roughly 100,000 clones, with around 81% seen just once and over 35% held by the top ten. The CDR3 totals 17 residues. Germline assignment: CDR1 SSHAT and CDR2 FNYEAQ (reference sequence). A remark on this clone: The junction departs from the called germline gene at one end, perhaps through a read error.

The rearrangement links TRBV7-7 to TRBJ2-5; TRBD1 matches at 7 bases. The receptor was derived from a man older than 75 with acute or convalescent COVID-19. Sequencing used peripheral blood. The CDR3 DNA reads TGTGCTAGCAGCCCCGGGGATCGCAGGGGACAGCAAGAGACCCAGTACTTC. Translating it yields CASSPGDRRGQQETQYF.